The clone carrying this TCR beta chain was recorded at least ten times. Its antigen is unidentified. Individual cDNA molecules were tagged with unique molecular identifiers, the study reported. TCRdb re-derived calls from the 5' RACE reads in MiXCR, one entry per CDR3 protein. This sample has 25,000 to 30,000 distinct CDR3 sequences, with 4% to 5% found just once. This specimen comes from a study of early T cells in non-severe SARS-CoV-2 infection. Study-wide context: The authors sequenced bulk RNA from unsorted whole blood, leaving chains unpaired.

CDR3 size: 13 residues. The V and J ends lost 6 bases and 6 bases respectively, with 11 bases between them. Broader study findings: Missing private and CD4 specificities, VDJdb matching favored anti-spike CD8 responses.

The clonotype was recovered from an adult who was a healthcare worker with PCR-confirmed SARS-CoV-2 infection or an uninfected control (not recorded which). The sample consisted of whole blood. V is TRBV12-3 or TRBV12-4 and J is TRBJ2-2, with D perhaps TRBD2 (6 bases). CDR3 loop: CASSPGLPGELFF. Here the CDR3 DNA reads TGTGCCAGCAGCCCGGGACTCCCCGGGGAGCTGTTTTTT.